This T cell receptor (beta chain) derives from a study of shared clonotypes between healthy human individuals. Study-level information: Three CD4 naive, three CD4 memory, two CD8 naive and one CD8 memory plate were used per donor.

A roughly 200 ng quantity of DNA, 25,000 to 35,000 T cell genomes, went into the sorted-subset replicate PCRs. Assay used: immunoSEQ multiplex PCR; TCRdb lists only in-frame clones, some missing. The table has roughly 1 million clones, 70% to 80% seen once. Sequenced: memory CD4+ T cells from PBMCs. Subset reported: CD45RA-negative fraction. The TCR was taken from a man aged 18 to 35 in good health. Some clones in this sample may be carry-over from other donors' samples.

CDR3 loop: CASSLDRSYGYTF. The CDR3 DNA follows: TGTGCCAGCAGCTTGGACAGGAGCTATGGCTACACCTTC. The chain uses TRBV5-4 and TRBJ1-2; possible D gene TRBD1, 5 bases. Germline V CDR1 and CDR2: SGHNT, YYREEE (reference sequence). This CDR3 spans 13 amino acids. Trimming pared 0 bases from V and 4 bases from J, leaving 7 bases between.